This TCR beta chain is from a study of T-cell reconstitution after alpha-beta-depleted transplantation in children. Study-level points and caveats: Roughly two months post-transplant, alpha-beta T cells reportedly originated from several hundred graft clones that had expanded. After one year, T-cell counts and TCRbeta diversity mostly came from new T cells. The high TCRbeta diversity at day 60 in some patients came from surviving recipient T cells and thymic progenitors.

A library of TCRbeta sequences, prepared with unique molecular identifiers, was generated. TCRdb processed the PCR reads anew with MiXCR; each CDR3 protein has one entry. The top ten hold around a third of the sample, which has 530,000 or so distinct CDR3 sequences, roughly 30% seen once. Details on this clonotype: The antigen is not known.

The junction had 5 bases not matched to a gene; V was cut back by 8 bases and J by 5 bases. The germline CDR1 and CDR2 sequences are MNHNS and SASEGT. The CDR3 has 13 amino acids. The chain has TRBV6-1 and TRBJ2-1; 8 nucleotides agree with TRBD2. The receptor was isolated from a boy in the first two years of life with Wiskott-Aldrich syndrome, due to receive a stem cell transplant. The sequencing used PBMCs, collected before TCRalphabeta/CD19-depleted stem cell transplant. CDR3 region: CASGLAGDNEQFF. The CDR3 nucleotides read TGTGCCAGCGGGCTAGCGGGCGACAATGAGCAGTTCTTC.